A selection of T cell receptor beta chains follows, all from one sample in a study of cytomegalovirus exposure and HLA in healthy donors. Assay: immunoSEQ multiplex PCR; the TCRdb copy retains only in-frame clones and omits some. This table has fewer than 150,000 clones, about three quarters appearing once. Sequenced input: PBMCs. Receptors were obtained from a woman aged 40 to 49 in good health and CMV-seropositive. CDR3s include the opening cysteine and the closing phenylalanine or tryptophan. The order of the fields is V gene, clone size, J gene, D gene, CDR3 protein, CDR3 DNA. D genes are given only for firm matches. The size entry is marked missing in some rows and otherwise reads once, few, many or a size class.

V gene: TRBV2
clone size: NA
J gene: TRBJ2-5
D gene: NA
CDR3 protein: CASSLLDPGGETQYF
CDR3 DNA: TGTGCCAGCAGCCTTCTAGACCCAGGCGGGGAGACCCAGTACTTC

V gene: TRBV4-3
clone size: NA
J gene: TRBJ2-7
D gene: NA
CDR3 protein: CASSQDYGAAYEQYF
CDR3 DNA: TGCGCCAGCAGCCAAGATTACGGTGCGGCCTACGAGCAGTACTTC

V gene: TRBV5-6
clone size: many
J gene: TRBJ1-3
D gene: NA
CDR3 protein: CASSLTVENTIYF
CDR3 DNA: TGTGCCAGCAGCTTGACCGTGGAGAACACCATATATTTT

V gene: TRBV29-1
clone size: NA
J gene: TRBJ1-1
D gene: NA
CDR3 protein: CSVGRGTEAFF
CDR3 DNA: TGCAGCGTTGGTAGAGGAACTGAAGCTTTCTTT

V gene: TRBV5-1
clone size: NA
J gene: TRBJ2-7
D gene: NA
CDR3 protein: CASSLSAPGEQYF
CDR3 DNA: TGCGCCAGCAGCTTGTCAGCCCCCGGGGAGCAGTACTTC

V gene: TRBV5-4
clone size: many
J gene: TRBJ1-1
D gene: NA
CDR3 protein: CASSAEGAEAFF
CDR3 DNA: TGTGCCAGCAGCGCCGAGGGGGCTGAAGCTTTCTTT

V gene: TRBV9
clone size: NA
J gene: TRBJ1-2
D gene: TRBD1
CDR3 protein: CASSVGDRPYGYTF
CDR3 DNA: TGTGCCAGCAGCGTAGGGGACAGGCCCTATGGCTACACCTTC

V gene: TRBV10-3
clone size: once
J gene: TRBJ2-5
D gene: TRBD1
CDR3 protein: CAISEQDRGIRETQYF
CDR3 DNA: TGTGCCATCAGTGAGCAGGACAGGGGGATTCGAGAGACCCAGTACTTC

V gene: TRBV7-2
clone size: NA
J gene: TRBJ1-4
D gene: TRBD1
CDR3 protein: CASSLVGGRQGVEKLFF
CDR3 DNA: TGTGCCAGCAGCTTAGTAGGAGGGAGGCAGGGGGTAGAAAAACTGTTTTTT

V gene: TRBV7-9
clone size: NA
J gene: TRBJ2-3
D gene: TRBD2
CDR3 protein: CASSSTSGGLDTQYF
CDR3 DNA: TGTGCCAGCAGCTCAACTAGCGGGGGGTTGGATACGCAGTATTTT

V gene: TRBV7-8
clone size: NA
J gene: TRBJ2-7
D gene: NA
CDR3 protein: CASSPGSSSSYEQYF
CDR3 DNA: TGTGCCAGCAGCCCCGGGTCCTCGAGCTCCTACGAGCAGTACTTC

V gene: TRBV6-1
clone size: NA
J gene: TRBJ1-5
D gene: NA
CDR3 protein: CASSVLGGSNQPQHF
CDR3 DNA: TGTGCCAGCAGTGTATTGGGGGGTAGCAATCAGCCCCAGCATTTT

V gene: TRBV27
clone size: NA
J gene: TRBJ1-1
D gene: NA
CDR3 protein: CASSLSLALNTEAFF
CDR3 DNA: TGTGCCAGCAGTTTATCGTTGGCACTGAACACTGAAGCTTTCTTT

V gene: TRBV29-1
clone size: NA
J gene: TRBJ1-1
D gene: NA
CDR3 protein: CSVSTGVNTEAFF
CDR3 DNA: TGCAGCGTTTCGACAGGAGTGAACACTGAAGCTTTCTTT

V gene: TRBV29-1
clone size: few
J gene: TRBJ2-3
D gene: NA
CDR3 protein: CSAHQVADTQYF
CDR3 DNA: TGCAGCGCCCATCAGGTTGCAGATACGCAGTATTTT

V gene: TRBV6-5
clone size: NA
J gene: TRBJ2-5
D gene: TRBD2
CDR3 protein: CASSNGLARMETQYF
CDR3 DNA: TGTGCCAGCAGCAATGGACTAGCCCGGATGGAGACCCAGTACTTC

V gene: TRBV7-2
clone size: NA
J gene: TRBJ2-2
D gene: TRBD1
CDR3 protein: CASSLGGTGGTGELFF
CDR3 DNA: TGTGCCAGCAGCTTAGGCGGGACAGGGGGCACCGGGGAGCTGTTTTTT

V gene: TRBV7-2
clone size: NA
J gene: TRBJ2-4
D gene: TRBD1
CDR3 protein: CASSVQGVKNIQYF
CDR3 DNA: TGTGCCAGCAGCGTACAGGGGGTTAAAAACATTCAGTACTTC

V gene: TRBV7-2
clone size: few
J gene: TRBJ2-3
D gene: NA
CDR3 protein: CASSFGFGTFSSTDTQYF
CDR3 DNA: TGTGCCAGCAGCTTCGGATTCGGGACTTTTTCTAGCACAGATACGCAGTATTTT

V gene: TRBV5-1
clone size: NA
J gene: TRBJ2-7
D gene: NA
CDR3 protein: CASSSPGPSYEQYF
CDR3 DNA: TGCGCCAGCAGCTCGCCGGGTCCTTCCTACGAGCAGTACTTC

V gene: TRBV6-5
clone size: NA
J gene: TRBJ2-5
D gene: TRBD2
CDR3 protein: CASSYGLASSETQYF
CDR3 DNA: TGTGCCAGCAGTTACGGACTAGCGAGTTCAGAGACCCAGTACTTC

V gene: TRBV4-3
clone size: NA
J gene: TRBJ1-2
D gene: NA
CDR3 protein: CASSQDRGKYYGYTF
CDR3 DNA: TGCGCCAGCAGCCAAGATAGGGGGAAGTACTATGGCTACACCTTC

V gene: TRBV7-3
clone size: NA
J gene: TRBJ1-5
D gene: NA
CDR3 protein: CASSSPALNQPQHF
CDR3 DNA: TGTGCCAGCAGCTCCCCCGCACTCAATCAGCCCCAGCATTTT

V gene: TRBV14
clone size: NA
J gene: TRBJ2-2
D gene: NA
CDR3 protein: CASSQDYLGELFF
CDR3 DNA: TGTGCCAGCAGCCAAGATTATCTCGGGGAGCTGTTTTTT

V gene: TRBV6-5
clone size: few
J gene: TRBJ2-5
D gene: TRBD2
CDR3 protein: CASSPGLAGTETQYF
CDR3 DNA: TGTGCCAGCAGCCCCGGACTAGCGGGGACAGAGACCCAGTACTTC

V gene: TRBV29-1
clone size: NA
J gene: TRBJ2-5
D gene: TRBD1
CDR3 protein: CSVEEGSRDRVEETQYF
CDR3 DNA: TGCAGCGTTGAAGAGGGGTCCCGGGACAGGGTAGAAGAGACCCAGTACTTC

V gene: TRBV29-1
clone size: NA
J gene: TRBJ2-3
D gene: NA
CDR3 protein: CSVEDRAGAGADTQYF
CDR3 DNA: TGCAGCGTTGAAGATAGGGCAGGGGCTGGCGCAGATACGCAGTATTTT

V gene: TRBV6-6
clone size: NA
J gene: TRBJ2-3
D gene: NA
CDR3 protein: CAIKGAGTDTQYF
CDR3 DNA: TGTGCCATCAAAGGGGCGGGCACAGATACGCAGTATTTT

V gene: TRBV4-3
clone size: few
J gene: TRBJ2-2
D gene: NA
CDR3 protein: CASSQDTGDTGELFF
CDR3 DNA: TGCGCCAGCAGCCAAGATACGGGTGACACCGGGGAGCTGTTTTTT

V gene: TRBV5-4
clone size: few
J gene: TRBJ1-3
D gene: TRBD1
CDR3 protein: CASSPGTGGYSGNTIYF
CDR3 DNA: TGTGCCAGCAGCCCGGGGACAGGGGGATACTCTGGAAACACCATATATTTT

V gene: TRBV4-2
clone size: NA
J gene: TRBJ1-4
D gene: TRBD1
CDR3 protein: CASSLREGQGVEKLFF
CDR3 DNA: TGTGCCAGCAGCCTAAGGGAGGGACAGGGGGTTGAAAAACTGTTTTTT

V gene: TRBV2
clone size: NA
J gene: TRBJ2-5
D gene: NA
CDR3 protein: CASRAAGRRIEETQYF
CDR3 DNA: TGTGCCAGCAGGGCGGCGGGACGGAGAATCGAAGAGACCCAGTACTTC

V gene: TRBV19
clone size: NA
J gene: TRBJ1-4
D gene: NA
CDR3 protein: CASHSGWLTNEKLFF
CDR3 DNA: TGTGCCAGTCATTCAGGATGGCTAACTAATGAAAAACTGTTTTTT

V gene: TRBV7-2
clone size: NA
J gene: TRBJ2-7
D gene: NA
CDR3 protein: CASSRGSALEQYF
CDR3 DNA: TGTGCCAGTTCTAGGGGGTCGGCTCTCGAGCAGTACTTC

V gene: TRBV19
clone size: NA
J gene: TRBJ1-2
D gene: TRBD1
CDR3 protein: CASSIQGADGYTF
CDR3 DNA: TGTGCCAGTAGTATACAGGGGGCGGATGGCTACACCTTC

V gene: TRBV5-1
clone size: NA
J gene: TRBJ2-7
D gene: TRBD2
CDR3 protein: CASSLQFSGGPWDEQYF
CDR3 DNA: TGCGCCAGCAGCTTGCAATTTAGCGGGGGCCCTTGGGACGAGCAGTACTTC

V gene: TRBV7-2
clone size: NA
J gene: TRBJ1-2
D gene: TRBD1
CDR3 protein: CASSSQGVNGYTF
CDR3 DNA: TGTGCCAGCAGCTCTCAGGGGGTCAATGGCTACACCTTC

V gene: TRBV10-3
clone size: once
J gene: TRBJ2-7
D gene: TRBD1
CDR3 protein: CAISESTQGYHEQYF
CDR3 DNA: TGTGCCATCAGTGAGTCGACACAGGGGTACCACGAGCAGTACTTC

V gene: TRBV4-3
clone size: once
J gene: TRBJ1-4
D gene: NA
CDR3 protein: CASSQTGGGSNEKLFF
CDR3 DNA: TGCGCCAGCAGCCAGACGGGAGGGGGGTCTAATGAAAAACTGTTTTTT

V gene: TRBV7-3
clone size: NA
J gene: TRBJ2-7
D gene: NA
CDR3 protein: CASSLDRRHEQYF
CDR3 DNA: TGTGCCAGCAGCTTAGACAGGCGGCACGAGCAGTACTTC

V gene: TRBV5-1
clone size: NA
J gene: TRBJ2-7
D gene: NA
CDR3 protein: CASSLAFDEQYF
CDR3 DNA: TGCGCCAGCAGCTTGGCCTTCGACGAGCAGTACTTC

V gene: TRBV6-1
clone size: NA
J gene: TRBJ2-5
D gene: NA
CDR3 protein: CASLRSLGEQYF
CDR3 DNA: TGTGCCAGCCTACGGAGCCTCGGGGAGCAGTACTTC

V gene: TRBV4-3
clone size: NA
J gene: TRBJ2-7
D gene: TRBD1
CDR3 protein: CASSQVGTGNYEQYF
CDR3 DNA: TGCGCCAGCAGCCAAGTGGGGACAGGTAACTACGAGCAGTACTTC

V gene: TRBV2
clone size: NA
J gene: TRBJ2-3
D gene: NA
CDR3 protein: CASRLAENTQYF
CDR3 DNA: TGTGCCAGCAGGTTAGCGGAGAATACGCAGTATTTT

V gene: TRBV2
clone size: NA
J gene: TRBJ1-2
D gene: TRBD1
CDR3 protein: CASRGTGRRYGYTF
CDR3 DNA: TGTGCCAGCAGAGGGACAGGACGTCGATATGGCTACACCTTC